One sample yielded the 3 T cell receptor beta chains listed below, sequenced in a study of CD8 T cells in ankylosing spondylitis. A single record per CDR3 protein comes from TCRdb applying MiXCR to the 5' RACE reads. Of some 240,000 distinct CDR3 sequences listed, approximately 9% are singletons. Sample: blood, either unsorted or a sorted T cell fraction (not recorded which). These TCRs come from a male donor with ankylosing spondylitis or in good health (not recorded which).

The chain is built from TRBV25-1 and TRBJ1-1; a weak D match, TRBD1 (6 bases). V shed 6 bases and J shed 5 bases, with 19 bases lying between them. The CDR3 contains 15 residues. In germline, CDR1 is MGHDK, CDR2 SYGVNS. The CDR3 DNA follows: TGTGCCAGCAGGACACTACAGGGTTTGTGGACTGAAGCTTTCTTT. This codes for CASRTLQGLWTEAFF.

This clonotype has more than one count but fewer than ten. The CDR3, as DNA: TGCAGTGCGGCCCTGAGGGATGGCTACACCTTC. It is translated as CSAALRDGYTF. The gene calls are TRBV20-1 and TRBJ1-2; D not resolved. Trimming stripped 6 bases from V and 6 bases from J, with 11 bases between. The CDR3 runs 11 residues. Looked up from germline, CDR1 is DFQATT and CDR2 is SNEGSKA (reference sequence).

This clonotype was seen at least ten times. The chain uses TRBV29-1 and TRBJ1-4; 10 nucleotides match TRBD1. Per germline, CDR1 SQVTM and CDR2 ANQGSEA. The CDR3 consists of 14 residues. Trimming took 6 bases from V and 6 from J; bases not matched to a gene: 7. The CDR3 DNA reads TGCAGCGTGACAGGGGGCGCGGGGGATGAAAAACTGTTTTTT. This codes for CSVTGGAGDEKLFF.